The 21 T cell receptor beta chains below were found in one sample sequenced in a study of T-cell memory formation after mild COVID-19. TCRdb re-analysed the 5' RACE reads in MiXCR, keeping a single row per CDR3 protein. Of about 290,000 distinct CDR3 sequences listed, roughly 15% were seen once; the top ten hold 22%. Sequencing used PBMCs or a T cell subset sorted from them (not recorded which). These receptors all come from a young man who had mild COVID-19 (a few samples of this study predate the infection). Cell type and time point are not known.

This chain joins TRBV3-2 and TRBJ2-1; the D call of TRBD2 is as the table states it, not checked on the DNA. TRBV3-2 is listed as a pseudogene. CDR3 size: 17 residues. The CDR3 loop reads CASSLECSGGASYEQFF. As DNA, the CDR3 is TGTGCCAGCAGCCTCGAATGTAGCGGGGGGGCCTCGTATGAGCAGTTCTTC.

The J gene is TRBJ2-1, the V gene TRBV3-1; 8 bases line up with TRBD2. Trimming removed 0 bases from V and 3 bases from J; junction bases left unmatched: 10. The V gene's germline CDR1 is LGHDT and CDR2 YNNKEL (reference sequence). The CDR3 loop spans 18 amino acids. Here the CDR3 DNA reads TGTGCCAGCAGCCAAGAGGGGTTGGCAGCGGGGGACTACAATGAGCAGTTCTTC. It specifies CASSQEGLAAGDYNEQFF.

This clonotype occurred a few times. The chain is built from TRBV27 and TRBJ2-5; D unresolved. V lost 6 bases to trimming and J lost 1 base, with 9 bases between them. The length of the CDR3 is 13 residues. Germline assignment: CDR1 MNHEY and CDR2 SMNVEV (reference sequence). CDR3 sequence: CASRTGPQETQYF. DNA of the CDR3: TGTGCCAGCAGAACCGGGCCCCAAGAGACCCAGTACTTC.

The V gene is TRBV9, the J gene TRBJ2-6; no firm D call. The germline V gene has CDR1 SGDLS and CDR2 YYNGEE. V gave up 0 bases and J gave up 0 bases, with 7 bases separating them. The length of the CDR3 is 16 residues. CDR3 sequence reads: CASSVAEFSGANVLTF. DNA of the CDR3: TGTGCCAGCAGCGTAGCGGAGTTCTCTGGGGCCAACGTCCTGACTTTC.

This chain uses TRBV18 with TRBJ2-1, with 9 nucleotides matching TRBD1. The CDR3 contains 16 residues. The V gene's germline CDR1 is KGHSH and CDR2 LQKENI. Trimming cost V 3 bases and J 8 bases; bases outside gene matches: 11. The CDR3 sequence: CASSPVLQGARDEQFF. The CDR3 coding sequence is TGTGCCAGCTCACCGGTATTACAGGGGGCTCGCGATGAGCAGTTCTTC.

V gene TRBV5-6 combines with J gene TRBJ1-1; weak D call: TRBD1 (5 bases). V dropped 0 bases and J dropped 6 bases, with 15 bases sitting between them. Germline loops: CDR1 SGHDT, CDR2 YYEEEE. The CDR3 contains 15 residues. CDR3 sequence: CASSLGYGTPAEAFF. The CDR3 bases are TGTGCCAGCAGCTTGGGGTACGGGACGCCGGCTGAAGCTTTCTTT.

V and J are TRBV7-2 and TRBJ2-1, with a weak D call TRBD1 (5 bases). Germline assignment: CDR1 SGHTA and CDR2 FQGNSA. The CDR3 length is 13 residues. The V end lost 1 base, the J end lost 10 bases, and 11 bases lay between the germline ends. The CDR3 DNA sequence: TGTGCCAGCAGCTTAGAATGGTGGACAGAGCAGTTCTTC. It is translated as CASSLEWWTEQFF.

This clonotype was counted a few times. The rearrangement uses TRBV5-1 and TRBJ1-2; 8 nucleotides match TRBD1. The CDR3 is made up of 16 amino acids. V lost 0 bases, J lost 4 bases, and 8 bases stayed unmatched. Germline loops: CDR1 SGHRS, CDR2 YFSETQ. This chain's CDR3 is CASSLEYGQGGYGYTF. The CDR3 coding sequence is TGCGCCAGCAGCTTGGAATATGGACAGGGTGGCTATGGCTACACCTTC.

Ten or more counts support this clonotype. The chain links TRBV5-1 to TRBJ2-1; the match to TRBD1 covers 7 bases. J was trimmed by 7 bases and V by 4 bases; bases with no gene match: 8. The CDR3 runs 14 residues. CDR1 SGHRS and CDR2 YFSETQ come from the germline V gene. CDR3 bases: TGCGCCAGCAGCGAGACAGGGTCATCGAATGAGCAGTTCTTC. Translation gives CASSETGSSNEQFF.

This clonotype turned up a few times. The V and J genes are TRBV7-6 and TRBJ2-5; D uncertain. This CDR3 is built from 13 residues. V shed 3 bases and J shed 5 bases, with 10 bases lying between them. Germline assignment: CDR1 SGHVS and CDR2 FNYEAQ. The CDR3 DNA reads TGTGCCAGCAGCTTCAGGTCCCCCGAGACCCAGTACTTC. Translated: CASSFRSPETQYF.

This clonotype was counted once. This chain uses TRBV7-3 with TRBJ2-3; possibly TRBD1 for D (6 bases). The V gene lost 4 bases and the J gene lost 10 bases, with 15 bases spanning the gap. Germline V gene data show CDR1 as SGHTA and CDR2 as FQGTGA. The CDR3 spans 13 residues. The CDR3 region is CASSYGQRQAQYF. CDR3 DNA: TGTGCCAGCAGCTACGGACAGCGACAAGCGCAGTATTTT.

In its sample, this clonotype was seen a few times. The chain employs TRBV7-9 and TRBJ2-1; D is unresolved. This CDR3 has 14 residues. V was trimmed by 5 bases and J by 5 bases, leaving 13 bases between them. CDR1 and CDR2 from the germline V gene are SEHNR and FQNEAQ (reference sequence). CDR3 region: CASSLPDINNEQFF. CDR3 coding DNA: TGTGCCAGCAGCCTCCCCGACATAAACAATGAGCAGTTCTTC.

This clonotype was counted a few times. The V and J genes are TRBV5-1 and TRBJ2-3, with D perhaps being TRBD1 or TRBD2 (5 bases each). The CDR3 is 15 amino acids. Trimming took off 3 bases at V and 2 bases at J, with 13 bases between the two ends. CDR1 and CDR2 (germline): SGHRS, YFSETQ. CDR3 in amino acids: CASSYRGQYTDTQYF. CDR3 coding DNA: TGCGCCAGCAGCTACCGGGGCCAGTACACAGATACGCAGTATTTT.

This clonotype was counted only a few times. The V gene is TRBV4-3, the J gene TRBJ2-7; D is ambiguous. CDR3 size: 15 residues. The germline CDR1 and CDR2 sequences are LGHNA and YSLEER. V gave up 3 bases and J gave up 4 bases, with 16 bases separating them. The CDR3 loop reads CASSQTPGNLYEQYV. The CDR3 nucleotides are TGCGCCAGCAGCCAGACCCCTGGTAATCTTTACGAGCAGTACGTC.

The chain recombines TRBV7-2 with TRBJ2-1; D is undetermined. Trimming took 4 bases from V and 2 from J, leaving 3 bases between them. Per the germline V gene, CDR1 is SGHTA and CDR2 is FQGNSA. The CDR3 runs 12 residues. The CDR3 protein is CASSYAYNEQFF. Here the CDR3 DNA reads TGTGCCAGCAGCTACGCCTACAATGAGCAGTTCTTC.

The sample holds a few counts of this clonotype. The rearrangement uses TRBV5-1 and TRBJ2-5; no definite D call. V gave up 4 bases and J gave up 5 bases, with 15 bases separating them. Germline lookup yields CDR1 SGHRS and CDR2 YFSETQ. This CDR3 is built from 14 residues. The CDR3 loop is CASSHGKVRETQYF. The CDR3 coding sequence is TGCGCCAGCAGCCATGGCAAGGTACGGGAGACCCAGTACTTC.

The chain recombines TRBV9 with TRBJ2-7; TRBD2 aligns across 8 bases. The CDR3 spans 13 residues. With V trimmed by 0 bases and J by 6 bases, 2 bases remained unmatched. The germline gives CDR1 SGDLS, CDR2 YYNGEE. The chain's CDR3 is CASSVVAGSEQYV. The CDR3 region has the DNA TGTGCCAGCAGCGTAGTAGCGGGGAGCGAGCAGTACGTC.

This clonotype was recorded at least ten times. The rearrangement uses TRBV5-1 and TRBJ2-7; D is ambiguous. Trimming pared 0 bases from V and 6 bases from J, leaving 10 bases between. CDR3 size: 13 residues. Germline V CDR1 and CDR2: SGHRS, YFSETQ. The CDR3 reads CASSLELPGEQYF. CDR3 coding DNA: TGCGCCAGCAGCTTGGAGCTCCCGGGCGAGCAGTACTTC.

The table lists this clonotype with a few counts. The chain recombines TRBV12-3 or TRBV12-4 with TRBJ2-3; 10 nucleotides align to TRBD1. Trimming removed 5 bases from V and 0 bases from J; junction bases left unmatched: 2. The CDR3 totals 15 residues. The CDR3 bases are TGTGCCAGCAGTCCGGGACAGGGGAGCACAGATACGCAGTATTTT. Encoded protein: CASSPGQGSTDTQYF.

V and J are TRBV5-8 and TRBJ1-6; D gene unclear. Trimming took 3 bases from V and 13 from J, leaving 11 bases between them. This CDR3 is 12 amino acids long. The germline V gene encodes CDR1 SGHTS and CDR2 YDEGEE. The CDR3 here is CASSYQDAPLHF. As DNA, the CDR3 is TGTGCCAGCAGCTACCAGGATGCGCCCCTCCACTTT.

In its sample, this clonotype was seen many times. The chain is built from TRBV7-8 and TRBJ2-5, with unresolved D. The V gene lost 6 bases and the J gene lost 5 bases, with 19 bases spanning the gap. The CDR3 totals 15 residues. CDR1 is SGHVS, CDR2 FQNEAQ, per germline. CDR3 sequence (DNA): TGTGCCAGCAGATATCCGGGCTCTTTAGGGGAGACCCAGTACTTC. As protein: CASRYPGSLGETQYF.